These 31 T cell receptor beta chains were all obtained from the same sample, sequenced in a study of shared T cell receptors in the human thymus. The data were produced by immunoSEQ multiplex PCR, yet TCRdb's version contains in-frame clones alone and is incomplete. Altogether under 450,000 clones are present, 95% being singletons, with the ten largest covering around 0.019%. The sequenced material came from thymocytes. Source of these receptors: a human donor.

This chain joins TRBV25-1 and TRBJ2-7; 8 bases fit TRBD2. Looked up from germline, CDR1 is MGHDK and CDR2 is SYGVNS. The CDR3 extends over 16 amino acids. The V segment lost 5 bases and the J segment 7 bases; nucleotides outside the gene matches: 16. Written as DNA, the CDR3 is TGTGCCAGCAGTTTCAAGACTAGCGCCGGATTGGTAGAGCAGTACTTC. Its protein is CASSFKTSAGLVEQYF.

The count of this clone is one. The V and J genes are TRBV6-1 and TRBJ2-1; TRBD2 matches 12 bases. Germline values: CDR1 MNHNS, CDR2 SASEGT. Unmatched junction bases numbered 13, after V lost 4 bases and J lost 0 bases. The CDR3 extends over 20 amino acids. For the CDR3, the DNA is TGTGCCAGCAGTGCCACCGGACTAGCGGGAAAAGGCGTCTCCTACAATGAGCAGTTCTTC. It yields the protein CASSATGLAGKGVSYNEQFF.

The table lists this clone with a count of one. The chain employs TRBV4-1 and TRBJ2-7, with 11 bases lining up with TRBD2. Looked up from germline, CDR1 is MGHRA and CDR2 is YSYEKL. This CDR3 has 16 amino acids. The trim removed 5 bases at V and 0 bases at J, leaving 6 bases unmatched. The CDR3 nucleotides are TGCGCCAGCAGCTACTCTAGCGGGAGGTTCTCCTACGAGCAGTACTTC. This sequence encodes CASSYSSGRFSYEQYF.

The chain has TRBV29-1 and TRBJ2-1, with 7 bases aligning to TRBD2. V lost 5 bases and J lost 6; bases outside the gene matches: 7. This CDR3 is 13 amino acids long. Germline loops: CDR1 SQVTM, CDR2 ANQGSEA. CDR3 DNA: TGCAGCGTTAGGGATCCGGGGGGCAATGAGCAGTTCTTC. Amino acid sequence: CSVRDPGGNEQFF.

This clone has just one count. The CDR3 coding sequence is TGCAGCGTTGAAGATCCGCGGGAAGAGACCCAGTACTTC. Translated: CSVEDPREETQYF. This chain links TRBV29-1 with TRBJ2-5, with D possibly being TRBD2 (5 bases). The CDR3 has 13 residues. Germline-derived CDR1 and CDR2 are SQVTM and ANQGSEA. V was cut by 0 bases and J by 3 bases, with 8 bases left in between.

V and J are TRBV25-1 and TRBJ2-7, with D possibly matching TRBD2 (6 bases). Trimming cost V 9 bases and J 2 bases, with 20 bases left between them. The CDR3 has 15 residues. In germline, CDR1 is MGHDK, CDR2 SYGVNS. The DNA of the CDR3 is TGTGCCAGTGCCCCCCCCAGGGAGGAGACCTACGAGCAGTACTTC. It yields the protein CASAPPREETYEQYF.

This chain joins TRBV9 and TRBJ2-7; D is unclear. With 4 bases removed from V and 4 bases from J, the gap between germline ends came to 15 bases. CDR3 length: 14 amino acids. The germline V gene has CDR1 SGDLS and CDR2 YYNGEE. CDR3 nucleotide sequence: TGTGCCAGCAGCCCCCCCGGGTTGTTTTACGAGCAGTACTTC. This encodes CASSPPGLFYEQYF.

The chain is built from TRBV2 and TRBJ1-2, with unresolved D. V lost 1 base and J 8 bases, leaving 5 bases between the germline ends. CDR1 and CDR2 from the germline V gene are SNHLY and FYNNEI. CDR3 length equals 11 residues. In DNA form, the CDR3 reads TGTGCCAGCAGTGAAGGGGGAGGCTACACCTTC. Translating it yields CASSEGGGYTF.

This chain joins TRBV5-6 and TRBJ2-6; tentative D call: TRBD1 (5 bases). Trimming pared 0 bases from V and 3 bases from J, leaving 13 bases between. CDR3 size: 17 residues. Germline V gene lookup returns CDR1 SGHDT and CDR2 YYEEEE. The CDR3 region is CASSLVQGQGGANVLTF. For the CDR3, the DNA is TGTGCCAGCAGCTTGGTGCAGGGCCAGGGTGGGGCCAACGTCCTGACTTTC.

This clone was seen once. V gene TRBV28 combines with J gene TRBJ2-5, with D uncertain. The CDR3 is 15 residues long. Between the trimmed V and J ends, which lost 3 bases and 6 bases, there was a span of 17 bases. Germline values: CDR1 MDHEN, CDR2 SYDVKM. The CDR3 bases are TGTGCCAGCAGTTTCATTCCGCAGAACCTGAAGACCCAGTACTTC. It yields the protein CASSFIPQNLKTQYF.

With regard to this clone: An end of the junction does not agree with germline; a read error may underlie this. The V gene is TRBV27, the J gene TRBJ2-1; 8 nucleotides align to TRBD1. Germline CDR1 is MNHEY and CDR2 is SMNVEV (reference sequence). This CDR3 has 16 residues. The CDR3: CASGLVDRVSYNEQFF. As DNA, the CDR3 is TGTGCCAGCGGTTTAGTGGACAGGGTCTCCTACAATGAGCAGTTCTTC.

This clone was seen a few times. The gene calls are TRBV15 and TRBJ2-1, with 11 bases fitting TRBD2. Trimming took 2 bases from V and 4 from J; bases not matched to a gene: 13. This CDR3 has 19 residues. Germline loops: CDR1 LNHNV, CDR2 YYDKDF (reference sequence). For the CDR3, the DNA is TGTGCCACCAGCAGACTCGGGTCTAGCGGGAGGCCGTCTTACAATGAGCAGTTCTTC. This codes for CATSRLGSSGRPSYNEQFF.

Of note for this clone: Other nucleotide sequences in the sample specify the same CDR3. The CDR3 is CSARDTYEQYF. The CDR3 DNA reads TGCAGTGCTAGGGACACCTACGAGCAGTACTTC. The V gene is TRBV20-1, the J gene TRBJ2-7, with D maybe TRBD1 (5 bases). The CDR3 has 11 amino acids. Trimming pared 3 bases from V and 2 bases from J, leaving 5 bases between. Germline values: CDR1 DFQATT, CDR2 SNEGSKA (reference sequence).

This clone has only one observation. The CDR3 reads CASSPQTSGRTNEQYF. The CDR3 DNA reads as TGTGCCAGCAGCCCTCAGACTAGCGGGAGGACGAACGAGCAGTACTTC. The chain has TRBV7-6 and TRBJ2-7; 13 bases line up with TRBD2. The V segment lost 5 bases and the J segment 5 bases; nucleotides outside the gene matches: 9. This CDR3 is 16 amino acids long. CDR1 SGHVS and CDR2 FNYEAQ come from the germline V gene. The full variable domain, its missing parts supplied by reference TRBV7-6 and TRBJ2-7, is GAGVSQSPRYKVTKRGQDVALRCDPISGHVSLYWYRQALGQGPEFLTYFNYEAQQDKSGLPNDRFSAERPEGSISTLTIQRTEQRDSAMYRCASSPQTSGRTNEQYFGPGTRLTVT.

The chain has TRBV9 and TRBJ1-1; D is unresolved. The CDR3 is made up of 15 amino acids. Trimming pared 6 bases from V and 5 bases from J, leaving 20 bases between. Per the germline V gene, CDR1 is SGDLS and CDR2 is YYNGEE. CDR3 amino acids: CASTRLGIRYTEAFF. The CDR3 DNA follows: TGTGCCAGCACCCGACTTGGAATACGGTATACTGAAGCTTTCTTT. The complete variable domain, with remaining parts taken from reference TRBV9 and TRBJ1-1, reads DSGVTQTPKHLITATGQRVTLRCSPRSGDLSVYWYQQSLDQGLQFLIQYYNGEERAKGNILERFSAQQFPDLHSELNLSSLELGDSALYFCASTRLGIRYTEAFFGQGTRLTVV.

This chain links TRBV5-6 with TRBJ2-1; D is possibly TRBD1 (6 bases). The CDR3 is 18 residues long. Germline CDR1 SGHDT, CDR2 YYEEEE. Trimming pared 5 bases from V and 1 base from J, leaving 22 bases between. The CDR3 protein is CASRLNRVSKKSYNEQFF. The CDR3 coding sequence is TGTGCCAGCAGATTGAACAGGGTAAGTAAGAAGTCCTACAATGAGCAGTTCTTC.

The chain is built from TRBV6-1 and TRBJ2-1, with 7 nucleotides matching TRBD1. The CDR3 has 16 residues. Germline CDR1 reads MNHNS; CDR2 reads SASEGT. Trimming removed 2 bases from V and 3 bases from J; junction bases left unmatched: 7. The CDR3 DNA is TGTGCCAGCAGTGAAAGAGGGACAGCTATCTACAATGAGCAGTTCTTC. Amino acid sequence: CASSERGTAIYNEQFF.

The rearrangement uses TRBV4-2 and TRBJ2-7; 12 nucleotides align to TRBD2. The V segment lost 0 bases and the J segment 1 base; nucleotides outside the gene matches: 10. CDR1 is LGHNA and CDR2 is YNFKEQ in the germline V gene. CDR3 length: 19 residues. The CDR3 loop reads CASSQDQSLAGGPSYEQYF. In DNA, the CDR3 is TGTGCCAGCAGCCAAGATCAGTCGCTAGCGGGAGGGCCTTCCTACGAGCAGTACTTC.

The chain joins TRBV6-5 to TRBJ1-4; unclear D gene. Germline CDR1 is MNHEY and CDR2 is SVGAGI. The length of the CDR3 is 13 residues. Trimming stripped 11 bases from V and 2 bases from J, with 12 bases between. In DNA form, the CDR3 reads TGTGCCGTCGGCCGGACGACTAATGAAAAACTGTTTTTT. This codes for CAVGRTTNEKLFF.

The chain employs TRBV7-2 and TRBJ1-1; D is uncertain. Trimming removed 2 bases from V and 4 bases from J, with 14 bases in between. This CDR3 spans 15 amino acids. CDR1 SGHTA and CDR2 FQGNSA come from the germline V gene. This CDR3 is CASSLLTRSGTEAFF. In DNA, the CDR3 is TGTGCCAGCAGCTTACTAACTCGATCAGGCACTGAAGCTTTCTTT.

This rearrangement joins TRBV5-1 to TRBJ2-1; D remains ambiguous. Trimming took 0 bases from V and 0 from J, leaving 10 bases between them. This CDR3 comprises 16 residues. Germline V gives CDR1 SGHRS, CDR2 YFSETQ. Written as DNA, the CDR3 is TGCGCCAGCAGCTTGGGTTGTGTGCCCTCCTACAATGAGCAGTTCTTC. Protein: CASSLGCVPSYNEQFF. Full variable domain (remainder filled in from reference TRBV5-1 and TRBJ2-1): KAGVTQTPRYLIKTRGQQVTLSCSPISGHRSVSWYQQTPGQGLQFLFEYFSETQRNKGNFPGRFSGRQFSNSRSEMNVSTLELGDSALYLCASSLGCVPSYNEQFFGPGTRLTVL.

Comment on this clone: Other DNA sequences of this sample code for an identical CDR3. This chain uses TRBV15 with TRBJ1-1; D not certain. Germline CDR1 LNHNV, CDR2 YYDKDF (reference sequence). The germline V and J ends were trimmed by 1 base and 5 bases, with 2 bases remaining between them. This CDR3 is 11 amino acids long. CDR3 region: CATSRGTEAFF. The CDR3 region has the DNA TGTGCCACCAGCAGAGGGACTGAAGCTTTCTTT. Using reference TRBV15 and TRBJ1-1 for the parts outside the CDR3, the full variable domain is DAMVIQNPRYQVTQFGKPVTLSCSQTLNHNVMYWYQQKSSQAPKLLFHYYDKDFNNEADTPDNFQSRRPNTSFCFLDIRSPGLGDTAMYLCATSRGTEAFFGQGTRLTVV.

CDR3 bases: TGTGCCAGCTCACCAGGAAAGGGGAACACTGAAGCTTTCTTT. Its translation is CASSPGKGNTEAFF. This rearrangement joins TRBV18 to TRBJ1-1; D is uncertain. The germline V gene encodes CDR1 KGHSH and CDR2 LQKENI. This CDR3 comprises 14 residues. V dropped 2 bases and J dropped 1 base, with 8 bases sitting between them.

This chain connects TRBV2 to TRBJ2-5; 9 bases are shared with TRBD1. The ends lost 6 bases at V and 9 bases at J; junction bases unmatched: 11. Germline CDR1 reads SNHLY; CDR2 reads FYNNEI. This CDR3 spans 14 amino acids. The CDR3 DNA reads TGTGCCAGCAGCGCTACAGGGGGCAGTGGGCCCCAGTACTTC. This encodes CASSATGGSGPQYF.

The gene calls are TRBV11-2 and TRBJ2-7, with 8 positions matching TRBD1. CDR1 is SGHAT, CDR2 FQNNGV, per germline. V shed 3 bases, J shed 6 bases, and the junction held 7 bases outside the gene matches. The CDR3 totals 14 residues. The CDR3 sequence is CASSFRTGLVEQYF. CDR3 nucleotides: TGTGCCAGCAGCTTTCGGACAGGGCTGGTCGAGCAGTACTTC.

The chain links TRBV18 to TRBJ2-6; D is undetermined. This CDR3 comprises 16 residues. Trimming took 2 bases from V and 4 from J, leaving 12 bases between them. Looked up from germline, CDR1 is KGHSH and CDR2 is LQKENI. The CDR3 region is CASSPIQGPGANVLTF. The CDR3 nucleotides are TGTGCCAGCTCACCAATCCAAGGACCCGGGGCCAACGTCCTGACTTTC.

The chain is built from TRBV27 and TRBJ1-2; maybe TRBD1 (5 bases). The CDR3 has 13 amino acids. Trimming took 0 bases from V and 8 from J, leaving 10 bases between them. CDR1 and CDR2 from the germline V gene are MNHEY and SMNVEV (reference sequence). The CDR3 region is CASSLSTRVGYTF. CDR3 sequence (DNA): TGTGCCAGCAGTTTATCGACCAGGGTCGGCTACACCTTC.

The chain has TRBV27 and TRBJ2-3; the match to TRBD2 covers 9 bases. The CDR3 contains 17 residues. CDR1 is MNHEY, CDR2 SMNVEV, per germline (reference sequence). After removal of 2 bases from V and 6 bases from J, the junction contained 12 bases not matched to a gene. The DNA for the CDR3 is TGTGCCAGCAGTTTACCGGGGGTAGCGGGAGTGAGGGATACGCAGTATTTT. Translating it yields CASSLPGVAGVRDTQYF.

The CDR3 sequence: CASSLTSGRVRTDTQYF. In DNA form, the CDR3 reads TGTGCCAGCAGCTTGACTAGCGGGAGGGTGCGCACAGATACGCAGTATTTT. The genes are TRBV7-2 and TRBJ2-3; 14 positions agree with TRBD2. V lost 3 bases to trimming and J lost 1 base; unmatched junction nucleotides: 3. The length of the CDR3 is 17 residues. Germline V gives CDR1 SGHTA, CDR2 FQGNSA.

V is TRBV4-3 and J is TRBJ2-1; possibly TRBD2 for D (6 bases). Germline V gene data show CDR1 as LGHNA and CDR2 as YSLEER. This CDR3 region has 11 residues. V was cut by 10 bases and J by 8 bases, with 12 bases left in between. CDR3 nucleotide sequence: TGCGCCACGACTAGGGGCCATGAGCAGTTCTTC. It encodes CATTRGHEQFF.

The chain employs TRBV18 and TRBJ2-2; 8 nucleotides align to TRBD1. The CDR3 length is 17 residues. The V gene's germline CDR1 is KGHSH and CDR2 LQKENI. The V segment lost 4 bases and the J segment 1 base; nucleotides outside the gene matches: 8. In DNA, the CDR3 is TGTGCCAGCTCACTACAAAGTGGGACAGGGAACACCGGGGAGCTGTTTTTT. It encodes CASSLQSGTGNTGELFF.